This T cell receptor (beta chain) appears in the sequencing data of a study of control samples from healthy donors and cancer patients. Looked up from germline, CDR1 is MNHNY and CDR2 is SVGAGI (reference sequence). The length of the CDR3 is 17 residues. V was pared by 5 bases and J by 1 base, with 11 bases of the junction left unmatched. Only one count was recorded for this clone. Clones were sequenced by immunoSEQ multiplex PCR, and TCRdb holds only the in-frame ones, with some missing. The data hold 150,000 to 200,000 clones, with around 93% observed a single time. Sequencing was done on a sample of blood. The sequence was obtained from a woman in her sixties or seventies in good health. The gene calls are TRBV6-6 and TRBJ2-3; 8 bases match TRBD2. Written as DNA, the CDR3 is TGTGCCAGCAGTCACAGGGATCTGCGGGGGGGCACAGATACGCAGTATTTT. It is translated as CASSHRDLRGGTDTQYF.